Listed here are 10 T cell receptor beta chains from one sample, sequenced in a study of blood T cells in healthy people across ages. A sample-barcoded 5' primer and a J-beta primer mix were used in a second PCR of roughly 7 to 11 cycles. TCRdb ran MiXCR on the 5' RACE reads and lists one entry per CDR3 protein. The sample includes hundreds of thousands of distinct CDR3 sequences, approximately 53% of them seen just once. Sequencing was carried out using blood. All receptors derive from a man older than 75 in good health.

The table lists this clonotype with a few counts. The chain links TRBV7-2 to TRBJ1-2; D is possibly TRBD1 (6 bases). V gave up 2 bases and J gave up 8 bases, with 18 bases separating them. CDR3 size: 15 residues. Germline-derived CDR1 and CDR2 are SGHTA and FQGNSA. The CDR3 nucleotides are TGTGCCAGCAGCTTATTGAAGGGGGGCCTTAGGGGCTACACCTTC. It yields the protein CASSLLKGGLRGYTF.

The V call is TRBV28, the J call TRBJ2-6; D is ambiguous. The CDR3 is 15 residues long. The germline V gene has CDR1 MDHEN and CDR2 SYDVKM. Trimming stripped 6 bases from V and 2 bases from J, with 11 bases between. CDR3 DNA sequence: TGTGCCAGCAGCGACGGGCCCGCTGGGGCCAACGTCCTGACTTTC. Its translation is CASSDGPAGANVLTF.

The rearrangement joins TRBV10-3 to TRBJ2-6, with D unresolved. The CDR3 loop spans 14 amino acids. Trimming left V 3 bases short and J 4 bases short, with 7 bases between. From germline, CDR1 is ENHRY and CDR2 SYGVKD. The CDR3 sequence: CAISDVGGANVLTF. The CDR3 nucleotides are TGTGCCATCAGTGACGTCGGCGGGGCCAACGTCCTGACTTTC.

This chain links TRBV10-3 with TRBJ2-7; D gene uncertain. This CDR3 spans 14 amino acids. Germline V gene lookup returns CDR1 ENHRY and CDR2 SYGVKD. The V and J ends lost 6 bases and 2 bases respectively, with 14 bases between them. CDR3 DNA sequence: TGTGCCATCAGGGCCCGTGGCGAGCCCTACGAGCAGTACTTC. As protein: CAIRARGEPYEQYF.

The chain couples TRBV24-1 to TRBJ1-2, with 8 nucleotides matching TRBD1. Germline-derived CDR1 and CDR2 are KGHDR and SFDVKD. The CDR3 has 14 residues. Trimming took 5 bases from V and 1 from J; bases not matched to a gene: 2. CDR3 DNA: TGTGCCACCAGTGGACAGGGGAATAACTATGGCTACACCTTC. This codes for CATSGQGNNYGYTF.

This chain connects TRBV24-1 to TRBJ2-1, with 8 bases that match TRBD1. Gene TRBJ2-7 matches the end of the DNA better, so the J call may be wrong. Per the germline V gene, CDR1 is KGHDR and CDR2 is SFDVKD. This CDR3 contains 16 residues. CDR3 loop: CATSDPGQGSYNEQYF. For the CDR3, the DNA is TGTGCCACCAGTGATCCCGGACAGGGCTCCTACAATGAGCAGTACTTC.

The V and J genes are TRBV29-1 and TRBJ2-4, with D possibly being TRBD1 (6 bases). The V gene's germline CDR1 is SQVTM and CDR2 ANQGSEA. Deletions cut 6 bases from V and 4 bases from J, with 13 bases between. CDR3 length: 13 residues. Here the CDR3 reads CSVDGQTKNIQYF. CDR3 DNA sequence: TGCAGCGTAGACGGACAGACGAAAAACATTCAGTACTTC.

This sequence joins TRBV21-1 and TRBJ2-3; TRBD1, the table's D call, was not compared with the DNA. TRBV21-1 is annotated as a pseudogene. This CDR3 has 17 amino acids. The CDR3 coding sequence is TGTGCCAGCAGCAAATGGTCGACAGGTTCTAGCACAGATACGCAGTATTTT. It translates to CASSKWSTGSSTDTQYF.

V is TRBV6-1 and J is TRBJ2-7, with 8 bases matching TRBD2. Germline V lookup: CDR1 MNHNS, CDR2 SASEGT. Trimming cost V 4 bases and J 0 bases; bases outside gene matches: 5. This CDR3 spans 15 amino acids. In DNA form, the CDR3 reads TGTGCCAGCAGTGCAGCAGCGGGAGCCTCCTACGAGCAGTACTTC. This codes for CASSAAAGASYEQYF.

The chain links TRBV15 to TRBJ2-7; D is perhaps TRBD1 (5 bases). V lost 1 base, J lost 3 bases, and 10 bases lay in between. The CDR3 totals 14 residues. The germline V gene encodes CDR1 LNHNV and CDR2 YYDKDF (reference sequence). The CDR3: CATSRGGDSYEQYF. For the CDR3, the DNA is TGTGCCACCAGCAGAGGCGGTGACAGCTACGAGCAGTACTTC.